This TCR beta chain emerged from a study of blood T cells in healthy people across ages. Together with a sample-barcoded 5' primer, a J-beta primer mix was included in a second PCR lasting about 7 to 11 cycles. Every molecule of cDNA carried a tag from a template-switch adaptor with 12 random nucleotides. The study obtained at least 2.5 million CDR3-containing paired-end reads from every sample. Via MiXCR, TCRdb re-called the 5' RACE reads, giving one row per CDR3 protein. Among around 1,700,000 distinct CDR3 sequences listed, 28% were seen once. Donors were systemically healthy Caucasian individuals from Russia aged roughly 6 to 100 years. Extracted total RNA amounted to at least 5.5 micrograms for each sample. In the case of this clonotype: Being one base from a much bigger clone, this may be a read error.

Source material: blood. The TCR was taken from a woman in her twenties or thirties in good health.

The CDR3 region is CASSEQTGSQDEQDF. The DNA of the CDR3 is TGCGCCAGCAGCGAGCAGACAGGTTCCCAGGACGAGCAGGACTTC. The chain recombines TRBV5-1 with TRBJ2-7; TRBD1 is a possible D gene (6 bases). Looked up from germline, CDR1 is SGHRS and CDR2 is YFSETQ. This CDR3 has 15 residues.